This T cell receptor (beta chain) was documented in a study of CD8 T cells in Susac syndrome. Looking at the study overall: Within the sequenced Susac syndrome patient group, over five exhibited active disease and roughly 8 were in remission. Patients with Susac syndrome were therapy-naive, taking corticosteroids, with some also receiving intravenous immunoglobulin, or taking intravenous immunoglobulin alone at the time their blood was drawn.

Patients with Susac syndrome met diagnostic criteria defined recently for definite or probable disease. TEMRA cells were enriched by FACS, while CD8+ and CD4+ T cells were obtained through a negative isolation that was performed magnetically. With random hexamers, reverse transcription was performed on roughly 0.5 to 1 ug of RNA. In TCRdb, the immunoSEQ multiplex PCR reads were re-called with MiXCR into one record per CDR3 protein. The sample contains under 200,000 distinct CDR3 sequences, around nine tenths of which appear only once. CDR1 and CDR2 from the germline V gene are MNHEY and SVGEGT. Between the trimmed V and J ends, which lost 2 bases and 6 bases, there was a span of 11 bases. This CDR3 is built from 14 residues.

This receptor was identified in a human donor with Susac syndrome. The sequencing input was CD4+ T cells from PBMCs. The chain uses TRBV6-2 or TRBV6-3 and TRBJ1-5, with a possible D match to TRBD1 (5 bases). CDR3 nucleotide sequence: TGTGCCAGCAGTTACCAGGGAGGAGTTCAGCCCCAGCATTTT. Its protein is CASSYQGGVQPQHF.